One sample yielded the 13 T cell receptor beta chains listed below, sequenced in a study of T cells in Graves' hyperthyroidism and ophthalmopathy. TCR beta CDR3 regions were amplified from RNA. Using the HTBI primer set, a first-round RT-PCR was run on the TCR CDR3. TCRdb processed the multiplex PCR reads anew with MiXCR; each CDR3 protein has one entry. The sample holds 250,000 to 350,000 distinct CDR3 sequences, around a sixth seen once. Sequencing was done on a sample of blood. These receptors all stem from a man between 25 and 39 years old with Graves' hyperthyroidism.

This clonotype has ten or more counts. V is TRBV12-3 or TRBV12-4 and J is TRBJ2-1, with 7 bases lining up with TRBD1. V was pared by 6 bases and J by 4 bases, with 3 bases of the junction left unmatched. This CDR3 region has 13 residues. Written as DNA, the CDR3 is TGTGCCAGCAGCCCGGGACAGTACAATGAGCAGTTCTTC. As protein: CASSPGQYNEQFF.

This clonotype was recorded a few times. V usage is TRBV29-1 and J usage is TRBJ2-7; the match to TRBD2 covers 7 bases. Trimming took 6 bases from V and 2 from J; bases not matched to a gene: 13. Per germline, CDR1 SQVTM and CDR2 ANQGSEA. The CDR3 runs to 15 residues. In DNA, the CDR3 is TGCAGCGTCCGGGAGGAACTGGGACGTACCTACGAGCAGTACTTC. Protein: CSVREELGRTYEQYF.

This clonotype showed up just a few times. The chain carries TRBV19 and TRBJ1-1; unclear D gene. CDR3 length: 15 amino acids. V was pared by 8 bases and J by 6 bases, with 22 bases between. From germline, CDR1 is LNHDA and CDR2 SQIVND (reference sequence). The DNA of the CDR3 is TGTGCCAGTCTACGGGCCAGTCAACCTTTTCCTGAAGCTTTCTTT. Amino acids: CASLRASQPFPEAFF.

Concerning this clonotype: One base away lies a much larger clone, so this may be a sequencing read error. The CDR3 sequence: CASRPRVAGNEQFF. In nucleotides, the CDR3 is TGTGCCAGCAGACCGCGGGTAGCGGGAAATGAGCAGTTCTTC. J is TRBJ2-1 and V is TRBV27; 8 bases are a match to TRBD2. This CDR3 comprises 14 residues. Germline-derived CDR1 and CDR2 are MNHEY and SMNVEV (reference sequence). V lost 6 bases, J lost 7 bases, and 8 bases stayed unmatched.

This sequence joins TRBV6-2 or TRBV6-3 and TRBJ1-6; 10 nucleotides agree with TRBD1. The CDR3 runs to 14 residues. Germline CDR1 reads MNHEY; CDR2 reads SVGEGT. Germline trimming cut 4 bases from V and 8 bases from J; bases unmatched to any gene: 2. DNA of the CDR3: TGTGCCAGCAGTTCCGGGACAGGGGATTCACCCCTCCACTTT. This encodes CASSSGTGDSPLHF.

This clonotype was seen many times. As DNA, the CDR3 is TGTGCCATACGAGAGGGGGGCACAGATACGCAGTATTTT. Translating gives CAIREGGTDTQYF. The chain uses TRBV6-1 and TRBJ2-3, with a tentative D call TRBD1 (6 bases). Germline V gene lookup returns CDR1 MNHNS and CDR2 SASEGT. This CDR3 has 13 residues. V lost 10 bases and J lost 1, with 12 bases in between.

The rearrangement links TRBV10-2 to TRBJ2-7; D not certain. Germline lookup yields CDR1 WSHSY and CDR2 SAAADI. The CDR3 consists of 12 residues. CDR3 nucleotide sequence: TGCGCAATCTTACTCCCTGGGTACGAGCAGTACTTC. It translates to CAILLPGYEQYF.

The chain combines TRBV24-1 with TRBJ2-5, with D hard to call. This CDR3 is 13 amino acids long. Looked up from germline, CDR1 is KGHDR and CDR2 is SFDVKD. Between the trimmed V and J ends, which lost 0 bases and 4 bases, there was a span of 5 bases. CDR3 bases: TGTGCCACCAGTGATTTGGATGGAGAGACCCAGTACTTC. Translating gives CATSDLDGETQYF.

In DNA, the CDR3 is TGTGCCATGGGGGGCAGCAGGAACACTGAAGCTTTCTTT. Translated, it gives CAMGGSRNTEAFF. This sequence joins TRBV10-3 and TRBJ1-1; a weak D match, TRBD1 (6 bases). There are 13 residues in the CDR3. V lost 9 bases and J 1 base, leaving 12 bases between the germline ends. Per the germline V gene, CDR1 is ENHRY and CDR2 is SYGVKD.

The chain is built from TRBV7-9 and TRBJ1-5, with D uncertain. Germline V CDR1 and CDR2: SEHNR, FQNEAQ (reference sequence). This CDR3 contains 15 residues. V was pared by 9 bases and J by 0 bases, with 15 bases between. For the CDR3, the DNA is TGTGCCAGTAGTACCCCGACACCTAGCAATCAGCCCCAGCATTTT. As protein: CASSTPTPSNQPQHF.

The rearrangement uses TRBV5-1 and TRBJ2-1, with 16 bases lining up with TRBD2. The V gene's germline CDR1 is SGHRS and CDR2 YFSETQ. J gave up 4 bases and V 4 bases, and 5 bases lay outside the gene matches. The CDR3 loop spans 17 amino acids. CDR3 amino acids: CASSHGTSGRDYNEQFF. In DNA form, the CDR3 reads TGCGCCAGCAGCCATGGGACTAGCGGGAGGGATTACAATGAGCAGTTCTTC.

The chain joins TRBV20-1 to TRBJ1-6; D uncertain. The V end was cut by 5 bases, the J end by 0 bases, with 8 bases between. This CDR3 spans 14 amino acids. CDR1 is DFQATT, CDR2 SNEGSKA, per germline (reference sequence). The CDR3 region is CSAVGVSYNSPLHF. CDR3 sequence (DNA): TGCAGTGCTGTCGGCGTCTCCTATAATTCACCCCTCCACTTT.

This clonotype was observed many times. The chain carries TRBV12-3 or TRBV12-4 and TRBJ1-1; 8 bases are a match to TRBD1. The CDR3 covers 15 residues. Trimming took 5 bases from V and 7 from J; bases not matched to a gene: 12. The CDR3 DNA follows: TGTGCCAGCAGTCTAACAGCAGGGGGCCTGGGTGAAGCTTTCTTT. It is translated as CASSLTAGGLGEAFF.